In its sample, the clone carrying this T cell receptor (beta chain) was seen a few times. These data are taken from a study of cytomegalovirus exposure and HLA in healthy donors. PCR was performed using 60 Vbeta and 13 Jbeta primers. Clones were sequenced by immunoSEQ multiplex PCR, and TCRdb holds only the in-frame ones, with some missing. The table lists about 120,000 clones, 15% of them singletons. The sequence derives from a woman aged 18-29 years in good health and CMV-seronegative. The sample was PBMCs.

CDR3 amino acids: CASSVEGVSSYNEQFF. In nucleotides, the CDR3 is TGTGCCAGCAGCGTAGAAGGGGTGAGCTCCTACAATGAGCAGTTCTTC. V is TRBV9 and J is TRBJ2-1, with TRBD1 as a possible D gene (5 bases). V gave up 0 bases and J gave up 0 bases, with 10 bases separating them. Germline V CDR1 and CDR2: SGDLS, YYNGEE. The CDR3 runs to 16 residues. Variable domain in full (rest from reference TRBV9 and TRBJ2-1): DSGVTQTPKHLITATGQRVTLRCSPRSGDLSVYWYQQSLDQGLQFLIQYYNGEERAKGNILERFSAQQFPDLHSELNLSSLELGDSALYFCASSVEGVSSYNEQFFGPGTRLTVL.